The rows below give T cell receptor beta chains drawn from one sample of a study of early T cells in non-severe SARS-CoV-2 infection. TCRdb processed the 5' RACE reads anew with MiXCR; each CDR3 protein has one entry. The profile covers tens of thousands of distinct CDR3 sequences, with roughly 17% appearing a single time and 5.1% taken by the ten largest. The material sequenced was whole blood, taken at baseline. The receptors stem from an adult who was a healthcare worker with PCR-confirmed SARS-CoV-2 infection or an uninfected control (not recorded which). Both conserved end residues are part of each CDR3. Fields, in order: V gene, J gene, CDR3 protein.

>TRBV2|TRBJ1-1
CATGTFNTEAFF
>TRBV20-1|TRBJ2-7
CSARQGAAQYEQYF
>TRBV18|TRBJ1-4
CASSPATTREKLFF
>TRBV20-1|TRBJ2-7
CSATDRDAYEQYF
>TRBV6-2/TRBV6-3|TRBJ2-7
CASSVQGYEQYF
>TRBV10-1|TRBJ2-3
CASSDAFPTDTQYF
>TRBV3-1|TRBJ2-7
CASSGLAGPRSSYEQYF
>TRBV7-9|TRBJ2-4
CASSSTSGIQYF
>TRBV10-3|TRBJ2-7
CAGPFGGDEQYF
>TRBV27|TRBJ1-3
CASSPTVSSGNTIYF
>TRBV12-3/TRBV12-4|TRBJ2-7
CASRVDSYYEQYF
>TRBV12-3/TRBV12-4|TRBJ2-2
CASSFSHANTGELFF